The entry below gives a single T cell receptor beta chain sequence along with its context. This record belongs to a study of T cell changes during pregnancy in multiple sclerosis. The assay was immunoSEQ multiplex PCR, and TCRdb's table has in-frame clones only and misses some. Here the sample spans tens of thousands of clones, less than 95% being singletons. Germline loops: CDR1 LNHDA, CDR2 SQIVND (reference sequence). Trimming pared 5 bases from V and 0 bases from J, leaving 8 bases between. This CDR3 has 15 residues. The source of this sequence is a female donor with multiple sclerosis, enrolled in a pregnancy study. The source material was CD8+ T cells from peripheral blood mononuclear cells, sampled in the second trimester of pregnancy. The chain couples TRBV19 to TRBJ2-6; D not certain. The CDR3 nucleotides read TGTGCCAGTAGTGAAACATTCTCTGGGGCCAACGTCCTGACTTTC. It translates to CASSETFSGANVLTF.